One and the same sample provided the 8 T cell receptor beta chains below, sequenced in a study of cytomegalovirus exposure and HLA in healthy donors. Primers included in the PCR were 60 Vbeta and 13 Jbeta primers. The data were produced by immunoSEQ multiplex PCR, yet TCRdb's version contains in-frame clones alone and is incomplete. The sample contains under 300,000 clones, 86% of which appear only once. Material for sequencing was PBMCs. Receptors originate from a man aged 35-49 years in good health and CMV-seropositive.

The V and J genes are TRBV6-5 and TRBJ2-7, with D perhaps TRBD1 (6 bases). The CDR3 loop spans 12 amino acids. V was trimmed by 6 bases and J by 4 bases, leaving 10 bases between them. Germline CDR1 is MNHEY and CDR2 is SVGAGI. The CDR3 loop is CASRTTGYEQYF. The CDR3 DNA is TGTGCCAGCAGGACTACAGGGTACGAGCAGTACTTC.

This chain uses TRBV28 with TRBJ2-5, with D hard to call. The V and J ends lost 3 bases and 4 bases respectively, with 6 bases between them. Germline CDR1 reads MDHEN; CDR2 reads SYDVKM. The CDR3 totals 12 residues. The CDR3, as DNA: TGTGCCAGCAGTTTCCCAGGAGAGACCCAGTACTTC. It translates to CASSFPGETQYF.

The CDR3 region is CAISESRAGLFF. The CDR3 region has the DNA TGTGCCATCAGTGAGTCAAGGGCAGGGCTGTTTTTT. The chain carries TRBV10-3 and TRBJ1-4; TRBD1 is a possible D gene (5 bases). In germline, CDR1 is ENHRY, CDR2 SYGVKD. The CDR3 has 12 residues. Between the trimmed V and J ends, which lost 0 bases and 14 bases, there was a span of 10 bases.

On this clone: The identical CDR3 is also encoded by other nucleotide sequences in the sample. CDR3 nucleotide sequence: TGTGCCAGCAGTTTGGGAGACTCCTACGAGCAGTACTTC. It yields the protein CASSLGDSYEQYF. V usage is TRBV27 and J usage is TRBJ2-7; D perhaps matches TRBD2 (5 bases). CDR1 is MNHEY and CDR2 is SMNVEV in the germline V gene (reference sequence). V was clipped by 3 bases and J by 0 bases, with 6 bases between them. The CDR3 is made up of 13 amino acids.

This chain uses TRBV13 with TRBJ1-1, with 8 positions matching TRBD1. The germline CDR1 and CDR2 sequences are PRHDT and FYEKMQ (reference sequence). The ends lost 0 bases at V and 7 bases at J; junction bases unmatched: 1. The CDR3 extends over 13 amino acids. The CDR3 DNA reads as TGTGCCAGCAGCTTAGGGGACAGGGTTGAAGCTTTCTTT. The encoded protein is CASSLGDRVEAFF.

This chain uses TRBV27 with TRBJ1-2; 8 nucleotides match TRBD1. This CDR3 has 16 residues. The V gene end was trimmed by 2 bases and the J gene end by 4 bases; junction bases not matched to a gene: 9. Germline values: CDR1 MNHEY, CDR2 SMNVEV (reference sequence). CDR3: CASSLGSRTGIYGYTF. CDR3 DNA: TGTGCCAGCAGTTTAGGCTCCCGGACAGGGATCTATGGCTACACCTTC.

V is TRBV28 and J is TRBJ2-5; 15 nucleotides align to TRBD2. The CDR3 is made up of 17 amino acids. Losses at the gene ends were 2 bases for V and 2 bases for J; bases not matched to a gene: 3. The germline V gene encodes CDR1 MDHEN and CDR2 SYDVKM. The chain's CDR3 is CASSLMGLAGGQETQYF. The DNA of the CDR3 is TGTGCCAGCAGTTTAATGGGACTAGCGGGAGGACAAGAGACCCAGTACTTC. The complete variable domain, with remaining parts taken from reference TRBV28 and TRBJ2-5, reads DVKVTQSSRYLVKRTGEKVFLECVQDMDHENMFWYRQDPGLGLRLIYFSYDVKMKEKGDIPEGYSVSREKKERFSLILESASTNQTSMYLCASSLMGLAGGQETQYFGPGTRLLVL.

The CDR3 sequence is CAISWEGGPDTQYF. Written as DNA, the CDR3 is TGTGCCATCAGCTGGGAGGGGGGCCCAGATACGCAGTATTTT. The chain carries TRBV10-3 and TRBJ2-3; weak D call: TRBD2 (7 bases). CDR1 and CDR2 (germline): ENHRY, SYGVKD. V was pared by 6 bases and J by 4 bases, with 14 bases between. The CDR3 has 14 amino acids.